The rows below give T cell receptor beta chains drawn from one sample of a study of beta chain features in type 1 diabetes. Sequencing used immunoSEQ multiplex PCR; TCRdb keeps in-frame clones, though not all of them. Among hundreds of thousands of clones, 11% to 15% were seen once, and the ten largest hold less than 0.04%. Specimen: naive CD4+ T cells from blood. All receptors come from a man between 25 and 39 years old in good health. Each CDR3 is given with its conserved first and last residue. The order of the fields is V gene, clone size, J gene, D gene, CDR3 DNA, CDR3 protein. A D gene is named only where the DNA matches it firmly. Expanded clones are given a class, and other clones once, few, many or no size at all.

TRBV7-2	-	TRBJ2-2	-	TGTGCCAGCAGTTATACTGGCCCGGGCACCGGGGAGCTGTTTTTT	CASSYTGPGTGELFF
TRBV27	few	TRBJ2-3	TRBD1	TGTGCCAGCAGTTTAAGTTACAGGGGCGCAGATACGCAGTATTTT	CASSLSYRGADTQYF
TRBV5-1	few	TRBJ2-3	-	TGCGCCAGCAGCATCACAGGGACCACAGATACGCAGTATTTT	CASSITGTTDTQYF
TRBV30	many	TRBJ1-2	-	TGTGCCTGGAATACCGGGACCGCGGAGAATGGCTACACCTTC	CAWNTGTAENGYTF
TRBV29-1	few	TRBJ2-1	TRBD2	TGCAGCGTTGATACTAGCGGGGGGCGGAATGAGCAGTTCTTC	CSVDTSGGRNEQFF
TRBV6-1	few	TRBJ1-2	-	TGTGCCAGCAGCAGGGTCTATGGCTACACCTTC	CASSRVYGYTF
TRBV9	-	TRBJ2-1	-	TGTGCCAGCAGCGTAAGCGGAAACTTCCACAATGAGCAGTTCTTC	CASSVSGNFHNEQFF
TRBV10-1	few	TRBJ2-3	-	TGCGCCAGCAGGCGGGACCCCACAGATACGCAGTATTTT	CASRRDPTDTQYF
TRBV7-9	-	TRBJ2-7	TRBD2	TGTGCCAGCAGCTTTGGTAGCGGGGGATCCTACGAGCAGTACTTC	CASSFGSGGSYEQYF
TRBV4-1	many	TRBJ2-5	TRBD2	TGCGCCAGCAGCCAAGTAGCGGGGACGCCAGAGACCCAGTACTTC	CASSQVAGTPETQYF
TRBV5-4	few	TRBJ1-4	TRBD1	TGTGCCAGCAGCTTGGGACAGGGCTATGAAAAACTGTTTTTT	CASSLGQGYEKLFF
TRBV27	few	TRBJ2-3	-	TGTGCCAGCAGTTTATGGGGAGGCCTCACAGATACGCAGTATTTT	CASSLWGGLTDTQYF
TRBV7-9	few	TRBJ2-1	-	TGTGCCAGCAGCTTTTTGACTAGTCAGTTCTTC	CASSFLTSQFF
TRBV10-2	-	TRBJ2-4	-	TGCGCCACCTTCGGGGCCCAGGAGGCCAAAAACATTCAGTACTTC	CATFGAQEAKNIQYF
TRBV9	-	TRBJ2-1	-	TGTGCCAGCAGCCCCAGTGGGCTAGCGCTTAGCTCCTACAATGAGCAGTTCTTC	CASSPSGLALSSYNEQFF
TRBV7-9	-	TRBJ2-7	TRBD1	TGTGCCAGCACCAGGGACAGGGTGGGCGAGCAGTACTTC	CASTRDRVGEQYF
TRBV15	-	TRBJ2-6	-	TGTGCCACCAGCAGAGTTAGCTCTGGGGCCAACGTCCTGACTTTC	CATSRVSSGANVLTF
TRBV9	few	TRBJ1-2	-	TGTGCCAGCAGCTCGATGCCCCTCTACTATGGCTACACCTTC	CASSSMPLYYGYTF
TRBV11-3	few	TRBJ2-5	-	TGTGCCAGCAGCTTAGTACGGGACTGGGAGACCCAGTACTTC	CASSLVRDWETQYF
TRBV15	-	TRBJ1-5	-	TGTGCCACCAGCAGACTTCCAAGGGTACAGCAGCATTTT	CATSRLPRVQQHF
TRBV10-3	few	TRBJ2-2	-	TGTGCCATCAGTGAGTCGGGAACCGGGGAGCTGTTTTTT	CAISESGTGELFF